This T cell receptor (beta chain) was recorded in a study of T cell responses to AZD1222 COVID-19 vaccine. Study outcomes and limitations: The sample set comprised mostly white British donors with more females, and clonal diversity was possibly underestimated. Once two AZD1222 doses were given, Spike-specific TCR breadth and depth went up.

Profiled with immunoSEQ multiplex PCR; TCRdb holds only in-frame clones, not every one. The table has approximately 190,000 clones, almost 95% seen once. Note on this clone: What it binds is unknown.

The sample was peripheral blood, taken on day 0 of AZD1222 vaccination. The clonotype was recovered from an adult in good health.

The CDR3 protein is CASSYSGTSGRISVAHEQFF. The CDR3 DNA follows: TGTGCCAGCAGTTACTCGGGGACTAGCGGGAGAATATCGGTCGCCCATGAGCAGTTCTTC. The chain carries TRBV6-2 or TRBV6-3 and TRBJ2-1; 14 nucleotides align to TRBD2. The length of the CDR3 is 20 residues. V was clipped by 0 bases and J by 8 bases; unmatched bases: 15. Germline V gene lookup returns CDR1 MNHEY and CDR2 SVGEGT.